This T cell receptor beta chain is drawn from a study of blood T cell repertoires in COVID-19. The assay was immunoSEQ multiplex PCR, and TCRdb's table has in-frame clones only and misses some. The data show over 150,000 clones, about 78% seen once. This clone has a handful of counts. Trimming removed 3 bases from V and 2 bases from J, with 13 bases in between. The CDR3 is made up of 15 amino acids. Germline V lookup: CDR1 SGHTA, CDR2 FQGNSA. The rearrangement joins TRBV7-2 to TRBJ2-5, with no clear D. The receptor comes from a woman aged 45-59 years who had recovered from COVID-19. The sequencing sample was made of PBMCs or T cells enriched from blood (not recorded which). The CDR3 DNA reads as TGTGCCAGCAGCTTTTCCTACCAAAGTCAAGAGACCCAGTACTTC. As protein: CASSFSYQSQETQYF. Variable domain in full (rest from reference TRBV7-2 and TRBJ2-5): GAGVSQSPSNKVTEKGKDVELRCDPISGHTALYWYRQSLGQGLEFLIYFQGNSAPDKSGLPSDRFSAERTGGSVSTLTIQRTQQEDSAVYLCASSFSYQSQETQYFGPGTRLLVL.